The rows below give T cell receptor beta chains drawn from one sample of a study of stem cell transplantation in POMP-related autoinflammatory disease. This table comes from immunoSEQ multiplex PCR, and its TCRdb copy is limited to in-frame clones, with some not included. Of some 9,200 clones listed, roughly 92% are singletons. This specimen was CD8+ T cells from PBMCs, taken before stem cell transplantation. The receptors originated from a human donor with POMP-related autoinflammation and immune dysregulation (PRAID). Each CDR3 is given with its conserved first and last residue. The D gene is left open where the match is weak. Not every row has a clone size; where given, it reads once, few, many or a size class.

once	TRBJ1-2	13	TRBV7-8	.	CASSSFTGDGYTF	TGTGCCAGCAGCTCCTTCACAGGTGATGGCTACACCTTC
.	TRBJ2-1	16	TRBV5-4	TRBD2	CAAGTSGGLRYNEQFF	TGTGCCGCAGGGACTAGCGGGGGGCTTAGATACAATGAGCAGTTCTTC
.	TRBJ2-5	15	TRBV19	.	CASSISGLSGETQYF	TGTGCCAGTAGTATTTCGGGCCTTTCGGGGGAGACCCAGTACTTC
once	TRBJ2-2	17	TRBV6-1	.	CASSDEGGTLNTGELFF	TGTGCCAGCAGTGACGAGGGGGGGACTTTGAACACCGGGGAGCTGTTTTTT
.	TRBJ2-7	15	TRBV18	TRBD2	CASSPSAGGPVEQYF	TGTGCCAGCTCACCAAGTGCGGGAGGGCCAGTCGAGCAGTACTTC
.	TRBJ2-2	16	TRBV5-8	.	CASSSGRQRNSGELFF	TGTGCCAGCAGCTCCGGTCGGCAGAGGAATTCCGGGGAGCTGTTTTTT
once	TRBJ2-7	14	TRBV27	TRBD2	CASGYSGRGYEQYF	TGTGCCAGCGGCTATAGCGGGAGAGGTTACGAGCAGTACTTC
.	TRBJ2-7	11	TRBV29-1	.	CSVEDTYEQYF	TGCAGCGTTGAGGACACCTACGAGCAGTACTTC
.	TRBJ1-1	14	TRBV6-5	.	CASSLYSFNTEAFF	TGTGCCAGCAGTTTATACAGCTTCAACACTGAAGCTTTCTTT
.	TRBJ2-5	15	TRBV12-5	.	CASGLASPGPETQYF	TGTGCTAGTGGTTTGGCTTCCCCGGGACCGGAGACCCAGTACTTC
.	TRBJ2-1	16	TRBV30	TRBD2	CAWSVLRTSGRIEQFF	TGTGCCTGGAGTGTTCTGCGGACTAGCGGGAGAATTGAGCAGTTCTTC
.	TRBJ2-7	15	TRBV6-5	.	CASSYGLAATYEQYF	TGTGCCAGCAGTTACGGGCTAGCTGCCACCTACGAGCAGTACTTC
.	TRBJ1-2	14	TRBV29-1	.	CSVEWVGKIDGYTF	TGCAGCGTTGAATGGGTAGGGAAAATTGATGGCTACACCTTC
.	TRBJ2-3	14	TRBV30	TRBD2	CAWSLGGVTDTQYF	TGTGCCTGGTCGCTGGGAGGGGTGACAGATACGCAGTATTTT
.	TRBJ2-1	13	TRBV5-6	TRBD1	CASSSGTGVEQFF	TGTGCCAGCAGCTCCGGGACAGGGGTTGAGCAGTTCTTC